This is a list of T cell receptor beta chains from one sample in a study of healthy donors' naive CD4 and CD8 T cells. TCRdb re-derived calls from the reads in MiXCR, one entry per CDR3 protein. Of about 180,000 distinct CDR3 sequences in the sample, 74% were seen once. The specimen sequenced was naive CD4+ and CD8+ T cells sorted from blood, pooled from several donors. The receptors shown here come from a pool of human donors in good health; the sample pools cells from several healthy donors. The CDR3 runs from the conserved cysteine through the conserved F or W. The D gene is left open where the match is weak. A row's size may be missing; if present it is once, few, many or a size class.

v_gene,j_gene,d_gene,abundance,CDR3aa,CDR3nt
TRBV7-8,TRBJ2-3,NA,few,CASSAGQFSTDTQYF,TGTGCCAGCAGCGCTGGACAGTTTAGCACAGATACGCAGTATTTT
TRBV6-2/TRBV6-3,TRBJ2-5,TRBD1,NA,CASSGTVQETQYF,TGTGCCAGCAGCGGGACAGTCCAAGAGACCCAGTACTTC
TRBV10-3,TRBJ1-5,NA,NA,CASNPTGADQPQHF,TGTGCCAGCAACCCGACAGGAGCCGATCAGCCCCAGCATTTT
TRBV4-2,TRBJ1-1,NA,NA,CASSQWTDNTEAFF,TGTGCCAGCAGCCAATGGACGGACAACACTGAAGCTTTCTTT
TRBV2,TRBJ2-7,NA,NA,CASTPLEEQYF,TGTGCCAGCACTCCTTTGGAAGAGCAGTACTTC
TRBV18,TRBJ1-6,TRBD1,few,CASSPKGQTYNSPLHF,TGTGCCAGCTCCCCTAAGGGACAGACTTATAATTCACCCCTCCACTTT
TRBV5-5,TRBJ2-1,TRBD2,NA,CASSLALAGYNEQFF,TGTGCCAGCAGCTTGGCGCTAGCGGGTTACAATGAGCAGTTCTTC
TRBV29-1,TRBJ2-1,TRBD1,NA,CSTLGTGFNEQFF,TGCAGCACTCTCGGGACAGGCTTCAATGAGCAGTTCTTC
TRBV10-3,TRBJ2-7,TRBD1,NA,CAISEVDRDEQYF,TGTGCCATCAGTGAGGTCGACAGGGACGAGCAGTACTTC
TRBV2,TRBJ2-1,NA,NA,CASSDSGEYGQDEQFF,TGTGCCAGCAGTGACTCGGGGGAGTATGGGCAGGATGAGCAGTTCTTC
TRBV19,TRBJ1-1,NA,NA,CASKYQGIGTEAFF,TGTGCCAGTAAATATCAGGGGATAGGTACTGAAGCTTTCTTT
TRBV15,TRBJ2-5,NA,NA,CATSGLTRTQETQYF,TGTGCCACCAGCGGCTTGACTAGGACCCAAGAGACCCAGTACTTC
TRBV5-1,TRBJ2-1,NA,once,CASSVRDEQFF,TGCGCCAGCAGCGTCCGAGATGAGCAGTTCTTC
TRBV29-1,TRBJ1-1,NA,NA,CSVTELNTEAFF,TGCAGCGTGACCGAGCTGAACACTGAAGCTTTCTTT
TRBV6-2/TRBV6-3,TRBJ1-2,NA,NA,CASPRGFHYGYTF,TGTGCCAGCCCCCGTGGGTTTCACTATGGCTACACCTTC
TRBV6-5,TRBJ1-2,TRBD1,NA,CASSYSGTGRLGYTF,TGTGCCAGCAGTTACTCGGGGACAGGGAGACTCGGCTACACCTTC
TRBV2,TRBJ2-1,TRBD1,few,CASSRDRGAYNEQFF,TGTGCCAGCAGCCGGGACAGGGGGGCCTACAATGAGCAGTTCTTC
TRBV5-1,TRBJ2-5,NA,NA,CASSRLGTANPETQYF,TGCGCCAGCAGCAGGCTCGGGACCGCAAACCCAGAGACCCAGTACTTC
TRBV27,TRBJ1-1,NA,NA,CASSWGQDSGAEAFF,TGTGCCAGCAGTTGGGGACAAGATTCAGGGGCTGAAGCTTTCTTT
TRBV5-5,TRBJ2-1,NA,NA,CASSLLFGVSEQFF,TGTGCCAGCAGCTTGCTGTTCGGGGTCAGTGAGCAGTTCTTC
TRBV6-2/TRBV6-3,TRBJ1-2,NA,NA,CASSLDGDAAWVTYF,TGTGCCAGCAGTTTGGACGGAGATGCCGCTTGGGTCACCTACTTC
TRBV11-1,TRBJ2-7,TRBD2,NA,CASSLRTSGYTYEQYF,TGTGCCAGCAGCTTACGGACTAGCGGATACACCTACGAGCAGTACTTC
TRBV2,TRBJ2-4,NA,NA,CASSEWTKPYF,TGTGCCAGCAGTGAATGGACAAAGCCGTACTTC
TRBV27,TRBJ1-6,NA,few,CASSLLGENSPLHF,TGTGCCAGCAGTTTACTCGGGGAGAACTCACCCCTCCACTTT
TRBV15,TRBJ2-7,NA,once,CATSRGVEQYF,TGTGCCACCAGCAGAGGGGTGGAGCAGTACTTC
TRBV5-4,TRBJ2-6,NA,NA,CASSSTGSGANVLTF,TGTGCCAGCAGCTCTACAGGGTCCGGGGCCAACGTCCTGACTTTC
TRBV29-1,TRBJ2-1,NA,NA,CSVERERGRGGHEQFF,TGCAGCGTTGAGAGGGAACGGGGCCGCGGAGGGCATGAGCAGTTCTTC
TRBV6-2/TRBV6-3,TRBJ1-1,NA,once,CATKRGFEAFF,TGTGCTACCAAAAGGGGGTTTGAAGCTTTCTTT
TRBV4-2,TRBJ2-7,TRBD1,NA,CASSQGVGQGLVHEQYF,TGTGCCAGCAGCCAAGGAGTGGGACAGGGGTTAGTCCACGAGCAGTACTTC
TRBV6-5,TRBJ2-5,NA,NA,CASSYSPVQETQYF,TGTGCCAGCAGTTACTCTCCAGTCCAAGAGACCCAGTACTTC
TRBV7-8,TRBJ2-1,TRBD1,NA,CASSPPGGQGNEQFF,TGTGCCAGCAGCCCACCAGGGGGTCAGGGAAATGAGCAGTTCTTC
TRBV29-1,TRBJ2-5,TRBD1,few,CSATGTARETQYF,TGCAGCGCCACCGGGACAGCCCGTGAGACCCAGTACTTC
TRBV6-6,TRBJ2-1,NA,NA,CASSYAGSSYNEQFF,TGTGCCAGCAGTTACGCGGGGAGCTCCTACAATGAGCAGTTCTTC
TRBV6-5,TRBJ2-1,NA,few,CASSPDYNEQFF,TGTGCCAGCAGTCCCGACTACAATGAGCAGTTCTTC
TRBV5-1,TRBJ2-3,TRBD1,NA,CASSFGQGPDTQYF,TGCGCCAGCAGCTTCGGACAGGGTCCAGATACGCAGTATTTT
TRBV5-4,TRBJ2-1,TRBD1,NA,CASSQDRGAYNEQFF,TGTGCCAGCAGCCAGGACAGGGGCGCCTACAATGAGCAGTTCTTC